The 8 T cell receptor beta chains below all came from one sample that was sequenced in a study of blood T cell repertoires in COVID-19. TCRdb's table, derived via immunoSEQ multiplex PCR, lists solely in-frame clones and lacks some. There are around 250,000 clones in the sample; about 82% occur only once, and approximately 13% lies in the top ten. The source material was peripheral blood. The receptors were sampled from a man of 80 years or more with acute or convalescent COVID-19.

There are a few counts of this clone. The genes are TRBV28 and TRBJ2-5, with a weak D call TRBD2 (5 bases). V lost 6 bases and J lost 9, with 20 bases in between. This CDR3 comprises 14 residues. Germline-derived CDR1 and CDR2 are MDHEN and SYDVKM. CDR3 region: CASRNPGRSGAQYF. CDR3 nucleotides: TGTGCCAGCAGAAATCCCGGACGGTCCGGGGCCCAGTACTTC.

The genes are TRBV18 and TRBJ2-1, with D possibly matching TRBD2 (5 bases). V lost 3 bases and J 9 bases, leaving 21 bases between the germline ends. Germline CDR1 and CDR2: KGHSH and LQKENI. CDR3 size: 16 residues. CDR3 nucleotides: TGTGCCAGCTCACCGGGCCTCGGGGTGAGAAACATTGAGCAGTTCTTC. It is translated as CASSPGLGVRNIEQFF.

CDR3 loop: CAISEQQGLGTQYF. The CDR3, as DNA: TGTGCCATCAGTGAGCAGCAGGGGCTGGGGACCCAGTACTTC. This chain connects TRBV10-3 to TRBJ2-5; perhaps TRBD1 as D (6 bases). The germline V gene encodes CDR1 ENHRY and CDR2 SYGVKD. The CDR3 has 14 amino acids. Trimming took off 2 bases at V and 7 bases at J, with 14 bases between the two ends.

The V and J genes are TRBV27 and TRBJ2-1, with TRBD2 identical over 7 bases. The J segment lost 7 bases and the V segment lost 4 bases, leaving 10 bases of the junction unmatched. CDR1 MNHEY and CDR2 SMNVEV come from the germline V gene (reference sequence). There are 15 residues in the CDR3. In DNA, the CDR3 is TGTGCCAGCAGTTCCAAGGGGACTAACTTTAATGAGCAGTTCTTC. Translated, it gives CASSSKGTNFNEQFF.

V and J are TRBV3-1 (or the pseudogene TRBV3-2) and TRBJ2-7; D gene ambiguous. V gave up 0 bases and J gave up 6 bases, with 15 bases separating them. Germline V gives CDR1 LGHDT, CDR2 YNNKEL (reference sequence). This CDR3 comprises 15 residues. CDR3 DNA sequence: TGTGCCAGCAGCCAAGATTCCGGTTTGATCACCGAGCAGTACTTC. It translates to CASSQDSGLITEQYF.

The V gene is TRBV7-9, the J gene TRBJ2-1; 9 bases map to TRBD1. The CDR3 extends over 16 amino acids. J was trimmed by 5 bases and V by 3 bases; bases with no gene match: 8. Looked up from germline, CDR1 is SEHNR and CDR2 is FQNEAQ (reference sequence). The CDR3 coding sequence is TGTGCCAGCAGCTTCTCCGGGACAGGGATTCACAATGAGCAGTTCTTC. Its translation: CASSFSGTGIHNEQFF.

The count of this clone is one. The chain employs TRBV28 and TRBJ2-5; 8 bases line up with TRBD1. The CDR3 runs to 15 residues. The trim removed 1 base at V and 4 bases at J, leaving 5 bases unmatched. CDR1 is MDHEN, CDR2 SYDVKM, per germline. The CDR3, as DNA: TGTGCCAGCAGTTTATTCAGGGGGCAAGGAGAGACCCAGTACTTC. Amino acid sequence: CASSLFRGQGETQYF.

Note on this clone: Other DNA variants within this sample encode the same CDR3. The gene calls are TRBV7-9 and TRBJ2-2; no firm D call. This CDR3 is 13 amino acids long. Germline V CDR1 and CDR2: SEHNR, FQNEAQ (reference sequence). V lost 3 bases and J lost 4, with 6 bases in between. The CDR3 DNA is TGTGCCAGCAGCTTCTTAGTCACCGGGGAGCTGTTTTTT. This translates into CASSFLVTGELFF.